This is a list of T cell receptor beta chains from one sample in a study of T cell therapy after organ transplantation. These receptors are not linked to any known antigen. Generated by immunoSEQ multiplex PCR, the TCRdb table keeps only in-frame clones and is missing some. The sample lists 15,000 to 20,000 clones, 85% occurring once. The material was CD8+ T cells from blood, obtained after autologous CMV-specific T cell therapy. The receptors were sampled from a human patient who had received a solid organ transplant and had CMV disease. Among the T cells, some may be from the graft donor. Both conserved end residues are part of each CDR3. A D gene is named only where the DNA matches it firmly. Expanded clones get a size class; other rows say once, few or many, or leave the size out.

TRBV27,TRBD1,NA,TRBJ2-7,CASSLTGGIYEQYF,TGTGCCAGCAGCTTGACAGGGGGCATTTACGAGCAGTACTTC
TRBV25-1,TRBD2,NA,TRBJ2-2,CASSGLAGAGELFF,TGTGCCAGCAGCGGACTAGCGGGAGCCGGGGAGCTGTTTTTT
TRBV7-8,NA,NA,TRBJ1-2,CASSLLHLGEDYGYTF,TGTGCCAGCAGCTTGTTGCATCTCGGAGAAGACTATGGCTACACCTTC
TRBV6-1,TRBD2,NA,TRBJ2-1,CASSPGTSDYNEQFF,TGTGCCAGCAGTCCGGGGACTAGCGACTACAATGAGCAGTTCTTC
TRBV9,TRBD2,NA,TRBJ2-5,CASSPPGAGIIGETQYF,TGTGCCAGCAGCCCCCCGGGAGCGGGGATTATTGGGGAGACCCAGTACTTC
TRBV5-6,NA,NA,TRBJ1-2,CASSLGMDLNYGYTF,TGTGCCAGCAGCTTGGGGATGGACCTTAACTATGGCTACACCTTC
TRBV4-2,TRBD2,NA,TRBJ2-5,CASSLTSGRMETQYF,TGTGCCAGCAGCCTTACTAGCGGGAGGATGGAGACCCAGTACTTC
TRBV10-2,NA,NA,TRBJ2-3,CASSESRRPYTDTQYF,TGCGCCAGCAGTGAGAGTAGGAGGCCCTACACAGATACGCAGTATTTT
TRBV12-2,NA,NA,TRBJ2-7,CASSPVGGAGHYEQYF,TGTGCCAGCAGCCCAGTTGGGGGGGCGGGACACTACGAGCAGTACTTC
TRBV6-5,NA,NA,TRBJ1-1,CASSYSMGGDTEAFF,TGTGCCAGCAGTTACTCGATGGGCGGGGACACTGAAGCTTTCTTT
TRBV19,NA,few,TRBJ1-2,CASSKRSYGYTF,TGTGCCAGTAGTAAGAGGAGCTATGGCTACACCTTC
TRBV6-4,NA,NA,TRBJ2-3,CASSDGGGSDTQYF,TGTGCCAGCAGTGACGGGGGCGGATCAGATACGCAGTATTTT
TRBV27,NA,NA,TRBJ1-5,CASSRGSHFSNQPQHF,TGTGCCAGCAGCAGAGGGAGTCATTTTAGCAATCAGCCCCAGCATTTT
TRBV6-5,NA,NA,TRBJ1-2,CASSPSVRLGYTF,TGTGCCAGCAGCCCCTCGGTTAGACTAGGCTACACCTTC
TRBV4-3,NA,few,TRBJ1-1,CASSQDGSWVSEAFF,TGCGCCAGCAGCCAAGATGGGTCGTGGGTGTCTGAAGCTTTCTTT
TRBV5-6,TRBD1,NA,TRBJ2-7,CASSWGQGRDEQYF,TGTGCCAGCAGCTGGGGACAGGGAAGGGACGAGCAGTACTTC
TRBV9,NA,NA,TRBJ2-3,CASSVFGGPTDTQYF,TGTGCCAGCAGCGTATTCGGGGGGCCCACAGATACGCAGTATTTT
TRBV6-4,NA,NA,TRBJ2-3,CASSDRGGSTDTQYF,TGTGCCAGCAGTGACCGTGGCGGCAGCACAGATACGCAGTATTTT
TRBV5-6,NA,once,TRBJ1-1,CASSSPTTEAFF,TGTGCCAGCAGCTCCCCGACCACTGAAGCTTTCTTT
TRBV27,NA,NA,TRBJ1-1,CASSWGSSDTEAFF,TGTGCCAGCAGTTGGGGGTCCAGCGACACTGAAGCTTTCTTT
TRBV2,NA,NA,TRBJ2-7,CAASGQLYEQYF,TGTGCCGCCTCAGGACAACTCTACGAGCAGTACTTC
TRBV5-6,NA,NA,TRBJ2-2,CASSLYRTNTGELFF,TGTGCCAGCAGCTTGTACAGGACGAACACCGGGGAGCTGTTTTTT
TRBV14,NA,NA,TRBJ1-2,CASSLQGAWYGYTF,TGTGCCAGCAGCCTTCAAGGGGCGTGGTATGGCTACACCTTC
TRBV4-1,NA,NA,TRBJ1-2,CASSPSEAVFYGYTF,TGCGCCAGCAGCCCCTCGGAGGCGGTATTCTATGGCTACACCTTC
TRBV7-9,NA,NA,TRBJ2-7,CASSLVGSSYEQYF,TGTGCCAGCAGCTTGGTGGGGTCCTCCTACGAGCAGTACTTC
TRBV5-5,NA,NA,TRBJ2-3,CASSEGTGSTDTQYF,TGTGCCAGCAGCGAGGGTACAGGGAGCACAGATACGCAGTATTTT
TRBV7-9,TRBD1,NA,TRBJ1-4,CASSPPAGTVNEKLFF,TGTGCCAGCAGCCCCCCGGCGGGGACAGTTAATGAAAAACTGTTTTTT
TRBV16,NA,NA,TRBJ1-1,CASSLLGGVYAEAFF,TGTGCCAGCAGCCTACTGGGGGGAGTCTACGCTGAAGCTTTCTTT
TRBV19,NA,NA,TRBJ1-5,CASSMTLEGNQPQHF,TGTGCCAGTAGTATGACTCTGGAGGGCAATCAGCCCCAGCATTTT
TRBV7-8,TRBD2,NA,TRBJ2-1,CASSHSLAGGVSYNEQFF,TGTGCCAGCAGCCATTCACTAGCGGGAGGAGTCTCCTACAATGAGCAGTTCTTC
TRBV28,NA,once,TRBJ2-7,CASSRTVLSYEQYF,TGTGCCAGCAGTCGGACAGTTCTCTCCTACGAGCAGTACTTC
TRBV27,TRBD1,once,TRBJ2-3,CASSPGQGAMFGHDTQYF,TGTGCCAGCAGTCCCGGACAGGGGGCAATGTTCGGGCATGATACGCAGTATTTT
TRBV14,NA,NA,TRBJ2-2,CASSPPHDYRGELFF,TGTGCCAGCAGCCCACCCCATGACTATCGCGGGGAGCTGTTTTTT
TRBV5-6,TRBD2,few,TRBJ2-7,CASSLDSGLAGYEQYF,TGTGCCAGCAGCTTAGATTCGGGACTAGCGGGGTACGAGCAGTACTTC
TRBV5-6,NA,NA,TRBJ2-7,CASSLGQRFYEQYF,TGTGCCAGCAGCTTGGGACAGCGGTTCTACGAGCAGTACTTC
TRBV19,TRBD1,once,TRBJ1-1,CASRGQPDWAFF,TGTGCCAGCAGGGGACAGCCTGATTGGGCTTTCTTT
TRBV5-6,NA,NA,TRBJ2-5,CASSLWSGGQETQYF,TGCGCCAGCAGCCTTTGGTCTGGCGGTCAAGAGACCCAGTACTTC
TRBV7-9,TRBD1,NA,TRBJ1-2,CASSLADRASYGYTF,TGTGCCAGCAGCTTAGCCGACAGGGCCTCCTATGGCTACACCTTC
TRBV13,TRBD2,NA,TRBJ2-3,CASSLPPSGGPADTQYF,TGTGCCAGCAGCTTACCCCCTAGCGGGGGGCCGGCAGATACGCAGTATTTT
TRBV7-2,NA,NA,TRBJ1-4,CASSLLPGDREKLFF,TGTGCCAGCAGCTTATTGCCAGGGGATAGGGAAAAACTGTTTTTT
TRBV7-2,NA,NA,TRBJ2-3,CASSLVLRASTDTQYF,TGTGCCAGCAGCTTAGTTCTGCGGGCTAGCACAGATACGCAGTATTTT
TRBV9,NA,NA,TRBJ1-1,CASSVGKRGSYGEAFF,TGTGCCAGCAGCGTAGGGAAAAGGGGTAGTTATGGTGAAGCTTTCTTT
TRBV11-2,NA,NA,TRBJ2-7,CASSSPDSAYNEQYF,TGTGCCAGCAGCTCCCCGGACAGTGCATATAACGAGCAGTACTTC
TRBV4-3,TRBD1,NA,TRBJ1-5,CASSQANRGGNQPQHF,TGCGCCAGCAGCCAAGCCAACAGGGGAGGCAATCAGCCCCAGCATTTT
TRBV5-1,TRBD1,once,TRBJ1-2,CASSLGTGPFSYGYTF,TGCGCCAGCAGCTTGGGGACAGGGCCCTTCTCCTATGGCTACACCTTC
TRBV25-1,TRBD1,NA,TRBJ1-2,CASSAGTGAYGYTF,TGTGCCAGCAGTGCCGGGACAGGCGCCTATGGCTACACCTTC
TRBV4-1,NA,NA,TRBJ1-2,CASSQGVGSYGYTF,TGCGCCAGCAGCCAAGGGGTGGGTTCCTATGGCTACACCTTC
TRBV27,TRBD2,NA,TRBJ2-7,CASSLSGGRTSYEQYF,TGTGCCAGCAGTCTGAGTGGCGGGAGGACCTCCTACGAGCAGTACTTC
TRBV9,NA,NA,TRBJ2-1,CASSEFAASYNEQFF,TGTGCCAGCAGCGAGTTCGCGGCCTCCTACAATGAGCAGTTCTTC
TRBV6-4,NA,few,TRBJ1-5,CASSDSDNQPQHF,TGTGCCAGCAGTGACTCGGACAATCAGCCCCAGCATTTT
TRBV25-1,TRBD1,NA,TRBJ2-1,CASSESPGGAGDEQFF,TGTGCCAGCAGTGAGTCTCCAGGGGGCGCCGGGGATGAGCAGTTCTTC
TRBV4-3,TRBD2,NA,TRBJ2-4,CASSPGTSGGLAKNIQYF,TGCGCCAGCAGCCCGGGGACTAGCGGGGGGCTAGCCAAAAACATTCAGTACTTC
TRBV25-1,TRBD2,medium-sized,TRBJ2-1,CASGLAGQWNEQFF,TGTGCCAGTGGGCTAGCGGGACAATGGAATGAGCAGTTCTTC
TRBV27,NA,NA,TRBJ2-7,CASSLVGTGNNEQYF,TGTGCCAGCAGTTTAGTCGGTACAGGGAACAACGAGCAGTACTTC